This passage covers 21 T cell receptor beta chains from one sample sequenced in a study of OX40 agonist ivuxolimab in advanced cancers. Repertoires were generated with immunoSEQ multiplex PCR, while TCRdb's copy carries only in-frame clones and drops some. The table includes roughly 23,000 clones, 84% detected once. Specimen: CD4+ or CD8+ T cells sorted from blood, collected in a trial of the OX40 agonist ivuxolimab. The receptors were sampled from an adult with an advanced solid tumor such as melanoma, head and neck, liver or kidney cancer.

The chain has TRBV7-2 and TRBJ2-5; 9 positions match TRBD2. The germline gives CDR1 SGHTA, CDR2 FQGNSA. V trimming: 7 bases; J trimming: 5 bases; junction bases outside the gene matches: 11. CDR3 size: 15 residues. The CDR3 is CASTLGLAGVETQYF. Written as DNA, the CDR3 is TGTGCCAGCACCCTAGGGTTAGCGGGGGTTGAGACCCAGTACTTC.

The chain employs TRBV13 and TRBJ1-5, with D unclear. Trimming removed 5 bases from V and 2 bases from J, with 22 bases in between. CDR3 length equals 18 residues. The germline gives CDR1 PRHDT, CDR2 FYEKMQ (reference sequence). The CDR3 nucleotides are TGTGCCAGCAGCCAAACTCGGAACCCAGATGGCGGCAATCAGCCCCAGCATTTT. Amino acids: CASSQTRNPDGGNQPQHF.

CDR3 nucleotide sequence: TGTGCCAGCAGTCATCCCCCGGGACAGGGGGCAGGAGGGGAGCTGTTTTTT. This gives the protein CASSHPPGQGAGGELFF. This chain uses TRBV7-9 with TRBJ2-2, with 12 bases identical to TRBD1. Trimming removed 6 bases from V and 8 bases from J; junction bases left unmatched: 13. Germline V CDR1 and CDR2: SEHNR, FQNEAQ (reference sequence). The CDR3 runs 17 residues.

The rearrangement uses TRBV7-2 and TRBJ2-5; 12 bases fit TRBD2. V was clipped by 5 bases and J by 1 base; unmatched bases: 5. The CDR3 loop spans 16 amino acids. Per germline, CDR1 SGHTA and CDR2 FQGNSA. The CDR3 is CASSPGLAGAQETQYF. The CDR3 DNA reads as TGTGCCAGCAGCCCGGGACTAGCGGGCGCCCAAGAGACCCAGTACTTC.

The chain's CDR3 is CASSPGTAPSETQYF. DNA for the CDR3: TGTGCCAGCAGTCCCGGGACTGCTCCCTCGGAGACCCAGTACTTC. The chain employs TRBV6-5 and TRBJ2-5; D might be TRBD2 (6 bases). This CDR3 spans 15 amino acids. The V gene's germline CDR1 is MNHEY and CDR2 SVGAGI. The V gene lost 5 bases and the J gene lost 5 bases, with 18 bases spanning the gap.

This clone was seen only a few times. The rearrangement uses TRBV28 and TRBJ2-5, with 7 bases that match TRBD2. The germline gives CDR1 MDHEN, CDR2 SYDVKM. The CDR3 covers 15 residues. Unmatched junction bases numbered 9, after V lost 5 bases and J lost 3 bases. The CDR3 region is CASSELGGREETQYF. As DNA, the CDR3 is TGTGCCAGCAGTGAACTGGGGGGGAGAGAAGAGACCCAGTACTTC.

Here the CDR3 DNA reads TGCAGTGCTGGGCAGGGGCCCGAAGCTTTCTTT. Protein product: CSAGQGPEAFF. This chain joins TRBV20-1 and TRBJ1-1; tentatively, D is TRBD1 (6 bases). This CDR3 contains 11 residues. The V end lost 5 bases, the J end lost 8 bases, and 12 bases lay between the germline ends. Germline CDR1 and CDR2: DFQATT and SNEGSKA (reference sequence).

This chain links TRBV28 with TRBJ1-2; tentative D call: TRBD1 (6 bases). CDR3 length: 14 residues. Trimming took 6 bases from V and 3 from J, leaving 14 bases between them. From germline, CDR1 is MDHEN and CDR2 SYDVKM. This chain's CDR3 is CASRLQGGDYGYTF. The CDR3 coding sequence is TGTGCCAGCAGACTACAGGGCGGTGACTATGGCTACACCTTC.

The chain employs TRBV6-5 and TRBJ2-2; a weak D match, TRBD1 (5 bases). CDR1 is MNHEY, CDR2 SVGAGI, per germline. V was pared by 2 bases and J by 8 bases, with 12 bases between. This CDR3 comprises 14 residues. As DNA, the CDR3 is TGTGCCAGCAGTTACGGAAGGGGCTTAGGGGAGCTGTTTTTT. Translating gives CASSYGRGLGELFF.

The chain couples TRBV9 to TRBJ2-5; no reliable D call. Trimming removed 3 bases from V and 4 bases from J, with 28 bases in between. Germline CDR1 is SGDLS and CDR2 is YYNGEE. This CDR3 region has 19 residues. DNA for the CDR3: TGTGCCAGCAGCGCCCCCCGGGTCGTCCAACTGCCGGGTTTAGAGACCCAGTACTTC. Its protein is CASSAPRVVQLPGLETQYF. The whole variable domain, remainder taken from reference TRBV9 and TRBJ2-5, is DSGVTQTPKHLITATGQRVTLRCSPRSGDLSVYWYQQSLDQGLQFLIQYYNGEERAKGNILERFSAQQFPDLHSELNLSSLELGDSALYFCASSAPRVVQLPGLETQYFGPGTRLLVL.

Only one count was recorded for this clone. A read error may produce the germline difference seen at one junction end. The chain is built from TRBV7-7 and TRBJ2-1; TRBD1 might be the D (6 bases). This CDR3 contains 13 residues. CDR1 is SSHAT and CDR2 is FNYEAQ in the germline V gene (reference sequence). As DNA, the CDR3 is TGTGCTAGCAGCTTACATTACAGGGCTGAGCAGTTCTTC. Its protein is CASSLHYRAEQFF.

This chain uses TRBV7-9 with TRBJ2-5; 8 nucleotides align to TRBD1. The CDR3 totals 15 residues. Looked up from germline, CDR1 is SEHNR and CDR2 is FQNEAQ (reference sequence). V trimming: 6 bases; J trimming: 5 bases; junction bases outside the gene matches: 11. The CDR3 DNA is TGTGCCAGCAGACCTTTGACAGGGGTGTATGAGACCCAGTACTTC. Encoded protein: CASRPLTGVYETQYF.

The chain uses TRBV19 and TRBJ2-3; D gene uncertain. From germline, CDR1 is LNHDA and CDR2 SQIVND (reference sequence). The CDR3 is 13 residues long. V shed 3 bases and J shed 8 bases, with 12 bases lying between them. CDR3 amino acids: CASSILGQATQYF. CDR3 nucleotides: TGTGCCAGTAGTATCCTAGGCCAGGCTACGCAGTATTTT.

The chain employs TRBV19 and TRBJ2-6; no reliable D call. V was clipped by 5 bases and J by 0 bases, with 8 bases between them. The CDR3 has 15 residues. In germline, CDR1 is LNHDA, CDR2 SQIVND (reference sequence). This CDR3 reads CASSFGHSGANVLTF. DNA for the CDR3: TGTGCCAGTAGTTTCGGTCACTCTGGGGCCAACGTCCTGACTTTC.

The chain recombines TRBV11-3 with TRBJ2-1; D is ambiguous. Trimming removed 2 bases from V and 2 bases from J, with 7 bases in between. CDR1 is SGHNT, CDR2 YENEEA, per germline. This CDR3 contains 14 residues. The CDR3 loop is CASSLRHPYNEQFF. The CDR3 region has the DNA TGTGCCAGCAGCTTAAGGCACCCCTACAATGAGCAGTTCTTC.

The rearrangement joins TRBV27 to TRBJ1-1; a possible D gene is TRBD1 (5 bases). CDR1 and CDR2 from the germline V gene are MNHEY and SMNVEV (reference sequence). CDR3 length: 15 residues. V shed 5 bases and J shed 6 bases, with 19 bases lying between them. The CDR3 DNA reads TGTGCCAGCAGTCCGCCGGGGGGGTTTGGGGCTGAAGCTTTCTTT. The encoded protein is CASSPPGGFGAEAFF.

The chain carries TRBV15 and TRBJ2-7; 7 bases are a match to TRBD1. The CDR3 is 14 amino acids. Trimming removed 3 bases from V and 2 bases from J; junction bases left unmatched: 4. The germline V gene encodes CDR1 LNHNV and CDR2 YYDKDF (reference sequence). The DNA of the CDR3 is TGTGCCACCAGCAGGGCCGGGACAGCCTACGAGCAGTACTTC. Amino acids: CATSRAGTAYEQYF.

The chain links TRBV19 to TRBJ1-3; unclear D gene. Trimming left V 10 bases short and J 4 bases short, with 17 bases between. This CDR3 region has 14 residues. Germline values: CDR1 LNHDA, CDR2 SQIVND (reference sequence). CDR3 protein: CATWTDEGGNTIYF. The CDR3 DNA is TGTGCCACCTGGACTGACGAAGGGGGAAACACCATATATTTT.

The rearrangement joins TRBV9 to TRBJ2-2, with 12 bases fitting TRBD2. The germline CDR1 and CDR2 sequences are SGDLS and YYNGEE. The junction had 5 bases not matched to a gene; V was cut back by 4 bases and J by 4 bases. The CDR3 sequence is 16 residues long. CDR3 amino acids: CASSLAGGSATGELFF. CDR3 in DNA: TGTGCCAGCAGCCTAGCGGGGGGGTCGGCCACCGGGGAGCTGTTTTTT.

This clone has only one observation. The V gene is TRBV27, the J gene TRBJ2-7, with unresolved D. The CDR3 covers 14 residues. Germline V gene lookup returns CDR1 MNHEY and CDR2 SMNVEV (reference sequence). With 6 bases removed from V and 0 bases from J, the gap between germline ends came to 12 bases. The CDR3 coding sequence is TGTGCCAGCAGCTCTTTTGGGTCCTCCTACGAGCAGTACTTC. It codes for CASSSFGSSYEQYF.

The rearrangement links TRBV4-1 to TRBJ2-3; no clear D. The germline V and J ends were trimmed by 0 bases and 2 bases, with 6 bases remaining between them. This CDR3 contains 14 residues. CDR1 MGHRA and CDR2 YSYEKL come from the germline V gene. The CDR3 here is CASSQEPHTDTQYF. The CDR3 nucleotides read TGCGCCAGCAGCCAAGAGCCCCACACAGATACGCAGTATTTT.